The next 9 T cell receptor beta chains were all read from a single sample in a study of identical twins. TCRdb re-analysed the 5' RACE reads in MiXCR, keeping a single row per CDR3 protein. Among around 500,000 distinct CDR3 sequences, approximately 15% were seen once, and the ten largest hold more than 0.5%. These same data were also listed under a study on yellow fever vaccine responses in identical twins.

What was sequenced was CD4+ T cells sorted from blood. The receptors come from a woman under 30 in good health.

This clonotype showed up just a few times. The V and J genes are TRBV2 and TRBJ2-3; tentatively, D is TRBD1 or TRBD2 (6 bases each). The CDR3 contains 16 residues. The V end was cut by 6 bases, the J end by 3 bases, with 19 bases between. Germline V gene sequence: CDR1 SNHLY, CDR2 FYNNEI. CDR3 sequence: CASRNPRRGVTDTQYF. Written as DNA, the CDR3 is TGTGCCAGCAGGAACCCCCGGAGGGGGGTGACAGATACGCAGTATTTT.

The table lists this clonotype with a few counts. The CDR3 DNA is TGTGCCAGCAGCTTGTTTGGACAGATGTACCAAGAGACCCAGTACTTC. As protein: CASSLFGQMYQETQYF. The chain employs TRBV5-6 and TRBJ2-5; D possibly corresponds to TRBD1 (6 bases). Per germline, CDR1 SGHDT and CDR2 YYEEEE. There are 16 residues in the CDR3. V dropped 1 base and J dropped 0 bases, with 13 bases sitting between them.

This chain joins TRBV7-9 and TRBJ2-3; 9 bases match TRBD1. Germline V lookup: CDR1 SEHNR, CDR2 FQNEAQ (reference sequence). The V gene end was trimmed by 4 bases and the J gene end by 3 bases; junction bases not matched to a gene: 8. This CDR3 spans 16 amino acids. This CDR3 is CASSSWGQGGTDTQYF. The CDR3 coding sequence is TGTGCCAGCAGCTCATGGGGACAGGGAGGAACAGATACGCAGTATTTT.

This clonotype was counted a few times. The DNA for the CDR3 is TGTGCCAGCAGCTCCTTAGCGGTCCAAGAGACCCAGTACTTC. Protein: CASSSLAVQETQYF. The rearrangement links TRBV7-9 to TRBJ2-5; a possible D gene is TRBD2 (6 bases). Germline CDR1 SEHNR, CDR2 FQNEAQ (reference sequence). The CDR3 spans 14 residues. Deletions cut 4 bases from V and 1 base from J, with 10 bases between.

V is TRBV20-1 and J is TRBJ2-5, with a tentative D call TRBD2 (6 bases). V was trimmed by 1 base and J by 5 bases, leaving 20 bases between them. The CDR3 has 16 residues. The germline gives CDR1 DFQATT, CDR2 SNEGSKA (reference sequence). In DNA form, the CDR3 reads TGCAGTGCTAGAGGGAGTAGCGGTGAGGTCCGGGAGACCCAGTACTTC. The encoded protein is CSARGSSGEVRETQYF.

This sequence joins TRBV27 and TRBJ2-7; 10 nucleotides agree with TRBD2. Trimming at V came to 5 bases and at J to 7 bases, leaving 11 bases not matched to a gene. This CDR3 contains 15 residues. The V gene's germline CDR1 is MNHEY and CDR2 SMNVEV (reference sequence). As DNA, the CDR3 is TGTGCCAGCAGTACCCTAGCGGGAGCAGAAGGAGAGCAGTACTTC. This sequence encodes CASSTLAGAEGEQYF.

The J gene is TRBJ2-5, the V gene TRBV11-3, with D perhaps TRBD1 or TRBD2 (5 bases each). Trimming cost V 4 bases and J 2 bases, with 11 bases left between them. The germline gives CDR1 SGHNT, CDR2 YENEEA. The CDR3 consists of 14 residues. CDR3 loop: CASSYRGKQETQYF. The CDR3 nucleotides read TGTGCCAGCAGCTACCGGGGCAAGCAAGAGACCCAGTACTTC.

The chain employs TRBV4-1 and TRBJ2-2, with 16 bases identical to TRBD2. V shed 6 bases, J shed 7 bases, and the junction held 11 bases outside the gene matches. This CDR3 comprises 18 residues. Germline V gene lookup returns CDR1 MGHRA and CDR2 YSYEKL. The CDR3 DNA reads as TGCGCCAGCAGAACAGGGGGACTAGCGGGAGGGCCTGGCGGGGAGCTGTTTTTT. Its translation is CASRTGGLAGGPGGELFF.

The chain is built from TRBV7-9 and TRBJ1-1; D unclear. Germline CDR1 and CDR2: SEHNR and FQNEAQ (reference sequence). V dropped 1 base and J dropped 1 base, with 7 bases sitting between them. The CDR3 runs to 14 residues. The CDR3 region has the DNA TGTGCCAGCAGCTTAGAACAGCCGAACACTGAAGCTTTCTTT. Encoded protein: CASSLEQPNTEAFF.